This TCR beta chain is from a study of OX40 agonist ivuxolimab in advanced cancers. Study-level findings and limits: Within 6 weeks, CD4+ and CD8+ blood T cells expanded clonally at 0.1 to 3.0 mg/kg. Expanded clones were, on average, more numerous among CD8+ T cells than CD4+.

This clone has more than one count but fewer than ten. Its specificity is unknown. Germline lookup yields CDR1 MDHEN and CDR2 SYDVKM. With 7 bases removed from V and 5 bases from J, the gap between germline ends came to 17 bases. CDR3 size: 14 residues. Exclusion applied to patients with autoimmune disease history or systemic immunosuppression. Only in-frame clones appear in the TCRdb table, and some are missing; sequencing was by immunoSEQ multiplex PCR. Of around 83,000 clones listed, about 89% are singletons. The chain uses TRBV28 and TRBJ1-2, with D possibly matching TRBD1 (6 bases). This TCR was sampled from an adult with an advanced solid tumor such as melanoma, head and neck, liver or kidney cancer. Sample: CD4+ or CD8+ T cells sorted from blood, taken in a trial of the OX40 agonist ivuxolimab. DNA of the CDR3: TGTGCCAGCACCGGGGGCCCATTACTTTATGGCTACACCTTC. It encodes CASTGGPLLYGYTF.